Below, 23 T cell receptor beta chains from the same sample are listed, as sequenced in a study of T cell changes during pregnancy in multiple sclerosis. Sequenced by immunoSEQ multiplex PCR; TCRdb stores in-frame clones only, minus some. The table has about 61,000 clones, approximately 90% seen once. The source was peripheral blood, collected in the first trimester of pregnancy. The receptors come from a female donor in good health, enrolled as a control in a pregnancy study.

V gene TRBV5-1 combines with J gene TRBJ2-5; 11 bases agree with TRBD1. This CDR3 has 15 residues. Unmatched junction bases numbered 5, after V lost 3 bases and J lost 4 bases. CDR1 is SGHRS and CDR2 is YFSETQ in the germline V gene. CDR3 residues: CASSSLGQGAETQYF. The CDR3 region has the DNA TGCGCCAGCAGCTCCCTCGGACAGGGGGCAGAGACCCAGTACTTC.

The chain recombines TRBV2 with TRBJ2-7; TRBD1 matches at 10 bases. The trim removed 2 bases at V and 4 bases at J, leaving 11 bases unmatched. Germline V gives CDR1 SNHLY, CDR2 FYNNEI. CDR3 length: 17 residues. The CDR3 DNA reads TGTGCCAGCAGTGAAAAATATCCGGGACAGGGGAGGTACGAGCAGTACTTC. Its translation is CASSEKYPGQGRYEQYF.

This chain uses TRBV2 with TRBJ1-1; 9 nucleotides agree with TRBD1. CDR1 SNHLY and CDR2 FYNNEI come from the germline V gene. J was trimmed by 5 bases and V by 4 bases; bases with no gene match: 8. The CDR3 has 15 residues. CDR3: CASSGGTGMATEAFF. CDR3 coding DNA: TGTGCCAGCAGTGGGGGGACAGGGATGGCTACTGAAGCTTTCTTT.

The rearrangement uses TRBV19 and TRBJ1-5; TRBD1 aligns across 8 bases. CDR1 and CDR2 (germline): LNHDA, SQIVND (reference sequence). J was trimmed by 1 base and V by 7 bases; bases with no gene match: 3. The CDR3 consists of 14 residues. CDR3 in DNA: TGTGCCAGTAACCAGGGGGCGAGCAATCAGCCCCAGCATTTT. This codes for CASNQGASNQPQHF. The full variable domain, in which reference TRBV19 and TRBJ1-5 provide the parts outside the CDR3, is DGGITQSPKYLFRKEGQNVTLSCEQNLNHDAMYWYRQDPGQGLRLIYYSQIVNDFQKGDIAEGYSVSREKKESFPLTVTSAQKNPTAFYLCASNQGASNQPQHFGDGTRLSIL.

This clone was seen repeatedly, ten times or more. The chain combines TRBV14 with TRBJ1-2; 9 bases line up with TRBD1. Germline CDR1 and CDR2: SGHDN and FVKESK. V lost 6 bases, J lost 7 bases, and 21 bases stayed unmatched. This CDR3 spans 18 amino acids. The DNA for the CDR3 is TGTGCCAGCAGTCTTCTCGACAGGGGGGTTAGGGGCATCCGTGGCTACACCTTC. This translates into CASSLLDRGVRGIRGYTF.

In nucleotides, the CDR3 is TGCGCCAGCAGCCAAGGACTAGCGGGGGTGCCAGATACGCAGTATTTT. This encodes CASSQGLAGVPDTQYF. The chain recombines TRBV4-1 with TRBJ2-3, with 12 bases identical to TRBD2. The CDR3 loop spans 16 amino acids. Losses at the gene ends were 1 base for V and 4 bases for J; bases not matched to a gene: 3. Germline loops: CDR1 MGHRA, CDR2 YSYEKL.

The chain links TRBV5-1 to TRBJ2-1; 7 bases are a match to TRBD1. This CDR3 spans 14 amino acids. Germline CDR1 SGHRS, CDR2 YFSETQ. The V and J ends lost 4 bases and 8 bases, in that order; junction bases with no gene match: 9. Written as DNA, the CDR3 is TGCGCCAGCAGCCCGGGACAGACCAGAGATGAGCAGTTCTTC. Its protein product is CASSPGQTRDEQFF.

This chain links TRBV10-3 with TRBJ1-6; 10 bases match TRBD1. This CDR3 contains 16 residues. V dropped 6 bases and J dropped 9; count of bases not matched to a gene: 11. Germline V gene lookup returns CDR1 ENHRY and CDR2 SYGVKD. In DNA, the CDR3 is TGTGCCATCAGAGAAAGCTTGGGGACAGGGGTTTCACCCCTCCACTTT. Protein product: CAIRESLGTGVSPLHF.

This clone was counted between two and nine times. The V and J genes are TRBV6-5 and TRBJ2-7, with a tentative D call TRBD1 (6 bases). The germline V and J ends were trimmed by 2 bases and 7 bases, with 15 bases remaining between them. The CDR3 extends over 14 amino acids. Looked up from germline, CDR1 is MNHEY and CDR2 is SVGAGI. The CDR3 sequence: CASSYRGMSMEQYF. The CDR3 nucleotides read TGTGCCAGCAGTTACAGGGGGATGTCGATGGAGCAGTACTTC.

V is TRBV15 and J is TRBJ2-7, with a possible D match to TRBD1 (5 bases). CDR1 and CDR2 from the germline V gene are LNHNV and YYDKDF (reference sequence). The CDR3 runs to 16 residues. The V gene lost 0 bases and the J gene lost 0 bases, with 12 bases spanning the gap. The CDR3 region has the DNA TGTGCCACCAGCAGAGACGACTTGCAGGGCTCCTACGAGCAGTACTTC. As protein: CATSRDDLQGSYEQYF.

The J gene is TRBJ1-1, the V gene TRBV10-1; 7 positions agree with TRBD1. Germline CDR1 reads WNHNN; CDR2 reads SYGVQD (reference sequence). Trimming removed 4 bases from V and 2 bases from J; junction bases left unmatched: 4. The CDR3 contains 14 residues. CDR3 protein: CASSGRGENTEAFF. The CDR3 coding sequence is TGCGCCAGCAGTGGCAGGGGGGAAAACACTGAAGCTTTCTTT.

This chain uses TRBV25-1 with TRBJ2-1; D is perhaps TRBD1 (5 bases). V shed 3 bases and J shed 0 bases, with 12 bases lying between them. Germline loops: CDR1 MGHDK, CDR2 SYGVNS. This CDR3 is 16 amino acids long. CDR3 residues: CASSDQTASSYNEQFF. Here the CDR3 DNA reads TGTGCCAGCAGTGACCAGACAGCGAGCTCCTACAATGAGCAGTTCTTC.

The rearrangement links TRBV11-3 to TRBJ2-1; 11 bases are a match to TRBD1. The CDR3 length is 15 residues. The trim removed 5 bases at V and 9 bases at J, leaving 9 bases unmatched. Looked up from germline, CDR1 is SGHNT and CDR2 is YENEEA. The CDR3 reads CASSHGQGAQGEQFF. The DNA of the CDR3 is TGTGCCAGCAGCCATGGACAGGGGGCTCAGGGTGAGCAGTTCTTC.

The V call is TRBV6-5, the J call TRBJ2-7, with TRBD1 as a possible D gene (5 bases). V gave up 2 bases and J gave up 3 bases, with 14 bases separating them. The CDR3 has 15 amino acids. Germline CDR1 is MNHEY and CDR2 is SVGAGI. The CDR3 DNA follows: TGTGCCAGCAGTTACAATGGCAGGGTAGACTACGAGCAGTACTTC. Protein sequence: CASSYNGRVDYEQYF.

This rearrangement joins TRBV18 to TRBJ1-6; 7 nucleotides line up with TRBD1. Losses at the gene ends were 1 base for V and 6 bases for J; bases not matched to a gene: 3. Germline V gene sequence: CDR1 KGHSH, CDR2 LQKENI. This CDR3 is 15 amino acids long. The CDR3 nucleotides read TGTGCCAGCTCACCACGAGGGACAGTTAATTCACCCCTCCACTTT. It encodes CASSPRGTVNSPLHF.

The table lists this clone with a count of one. The chain combines TRBV5-1 with TRBJ2-3; D gene ambiguous. V was trimmed by 0 bases and J by 3 bases, leaving 8 bases between them. The CDR3 totals 14 residues. CDR1 and CDR2 from the germline V gene are SGHRS and YFSETQ. CDR3 protein: CASSLGFTTDTQYF. As DNA, the CDR3 is TGCGCCAGCAGCTTGGGGTTCACAACAGATACGCAGTATTTT.

This chain joins TRBV7-2 and TRBJ1-3; 9 nucleotides agree with TRBD1. The germline V gene has CDR1 SGHTA and CDR2 FQGNSA. With 1 base clipped from V and 5 bases from J, the junction kept 9 bases outside the gene matches. This CDR3 has 17 amino acids. CDR3: CASSLGPGTGSRNTIYF. CDR3 DNA sequence: TGTGCCAGCAGCTTAGGTCCCGGGACAGGGTCGAGAAACACCATATATTTT. Complete variable domain (other parts from reference TRBV7-2 and TRBJ1-3): GAGVSQSPSNKVTEKGKDVELRCDPISGHTALYWYRQSLGQGLEFLIYFQGNSAPDKSGLPSDRFSAERTGGSVSTLTIQRTQQEDSAVYLCASSLGPGTGSRNTIYFGEGSWLTVV.

J is TRBJ1-3 and V is TRBV4-3; D is ambiguous. Germline CDR1 reads LGHNA; CDR2 reads YSLEER. Trimming left V 0 bases short and J 4 bases short, with 16 bases between. CDR3 length equals 17 residues. The CDR3 loop reads CASSQDFAPREGNTIYF. In DNA form, the CDR3 reads TGCGCCAGCAGCCAAGATTTCGCGCCTCGGGAAGGAAACACCATATATTTT.

This sequence joins TRBV5-4 and TRBJ1-6; D is possibly TRBD1 (6 bases). The CDR3 covers 15 residues. The ends were cut back, 1 base at V and 4 bases at J, with 9 bases in the middle. CDR1 is SGHNT and CDR2 is YYREEE in the germline V gene (reference sequence). CDR3 residues: CASSLTGTYNSPLHF. The CDR3, as DNA: TGTGCCAGCAGCTTGACAGGGACGTATAATTCACCCCTCCACTTT.

The chain uses TRBV19 and TRBJ2-7; 11 nucleotides align to TRBD1. Per germline, CDR1 LNHDA and CDR2 SQIVND (reference sequence). This CDR3 is 15 amino acids long. The junction had 8 bases not matched to a gene; V was cut back by 6 bases and J by 4 bases. The CDR3 spells CASRDPGQGGYEQYF. CDR3 nucleotide sequence: TGTGCCAGTAGGGATCCGGGACAGGGGGGATACGAGCAGTACTTC.

The chain has TRBV30 and TRBJ1-2; 7 bases line up with TRBD1. Trimming cost V 4 bases and J 5 bases; bases outside gene matches: 10. CDR1 is GTSNPN and CDR2 is SVGIG in the germline V gene (reference sequence). This CDR3 is built from 14 residues. CDR3 sequence (DNA): TGTGCCTGGAAACAGGGGATAGGGGAATATGGCTACACCTTC. Amino acid sequence: CAWKQGIGEYGYTF.

This clone occurred a few times. A read error may account for a junction end that differs from germline. This chain joins TRBV15 and TRBJ1-6, with 7 bases identical to TRBD1. The CDR3 runs 13 residues. From germline, CDR1 is LNHNV and CDR2 YYDKDF (reference sequence). The CDR3 nucleotides read TGTGCCACCAGTACTCGACAGGGTTCATCCCTCCACTTT. Translated, it gives CATSTRQGSSLHF.

This chain uses TRBV6-6 with TRBJ2-2; 10 nucleotides align to TRBD2. Germline CDR1 MNHNY, CDR2 SVGAGI (reference sequence). V lost 5 bases, J lost 6 bases, and 6 bases stayed unmatched. The CDR3 extends over 15 amino acids. CDR3 DNA: TGTGCCAGCAGTCTCGCAGCGGGGGGGCCCGGGGAGCTGTTTTTT. It specifies CASSLAAGGPGELFF.